The T cell receptor beta chain described here comes from a study of shared clonotypes between healthy human individuals. Background on the study: Donor ages ranged 18 to 49 years: two women, a few men. CD4 naive and CD4 memory each took three plates per donor, while CD8 naive took two and CD8 memory one.

Replicate PCRs run on sorted subsets employed approximately 0.2 ug DNA, approximately 30,000 T cell genomes. The repertoire was sequenced with immunoSEQ multiplex PCR; TCRdb's copy has only in-frame clones and lacks some. The repertoire holds over 300,000 clones, with roughly 91% as singletons. There are 12 residues in the CDR3. The V gene's germline CDR1 is SQVTM and CDR2 ANQGSEA. V lost 1 base and J 5 bases, leaving 8 bases between the germline ends. The specimen sequenced was memory CD8+ T cells sorted from blood. Subset in this sample: CD45RO+ cells pooled with CCR7-negative TemRA cells. This clonotype originated in a man aged 18 to 29 in good health. The chain joins TRBV29-1 to TRBJ1-1; the D gene is possibly TRBD1 (5 bases). The CDR3 loop is CSVEGGLTEAFF. CDR3 nucleotide sequence: TGCAGCGTTGAAGGGGGCTTGACTGAAGCTTTCTTT. The complete variable domain, with remaining parts taken from reference TRBV29-1 and TRBJ1-1, reads SAVISQKPSRDICQRGTSLTIQCQVDSQVTMMFWYRQQPGQSLTLIATANQGSEATYESGFVIDKFPISRPNLTFSTLTVSNMSPEDSSIYLCSVEGGLTEAFFGQGTRLTVV.